The 19 T cell receptor beta chains reported below all come from one sample, sequenced in a study of blood T cell repertoires in COVID-19. Some clones are missing from TCRdb's copy, which holds only in-frame ones; the method was immunoSEQ multiplex PCR. The table includes some 350,000 clones, 83% detected once. The specimen was peripheral blood. The receptors were sampled from a man aged 25 to 45 with active or convalescent COVID-19.

The chain uses TRBV12-3 or TRBV12-4 and TRBJ2-1; D call uncertain. V was trimmed by 6 bases and J by 4 bases, leaving 7 bases between them. The CDR3 is made up of 12 amino acids. The CDR3 is CASRREYNEQFF. The CDR3 DNA sequence: TGTGCCAGCAGACGAGAGTACAATGAGCAGTTCTTC.

This clone was found a few times. V and J are TRBV5-1 and TRBJ1-2; 7 positions agree with TRBD1. Germline V CDR1 and CDR2: SGHRS, YFSETQ. V was clipped by 4 bases and J by 2 bases; unmatched bases: 5. The CDR3 extends over 14 amino acids. CDR3 amino acids: CASSIQGGNYGYTF. Written as DNA, the CDR3 is TGCGCCAGCAGCATCCAGGGGGGCAACTATGGCTACACCTTC.

V gene TRBV28 combines with J gene TRBJ2-6; D is unclear. The CDR3 length is 14 residues. V was shortened by 6 bases and J by 0 bases, with 6 bases between the two germline ends. CDR1 is MDHEN and CDR2 is SYDVKM in the germline V gene. CDR3 DNA sequence: TGTGCCAGCAGCGAGTTCTCTGGGGCCAACGTCCTGACTTTC. Translation: CASSEFSGANVLTF.

The chain is built from TRBV18 and TRBJ2-7, with 10 bases lining up with TRBD1. Germline V gives CDR1 KGHSH, CDR2 LQKENI. The CDR3 covers 15 residues. The trim removed 2 bases at V and 3 bases at J, leaving 4 bases unmatched. CDR3 sequence reads: CASSPIRDRGYEQYF. The CDR3 DNA reads as TGTGCCAGCTCACCAATCCGGGACAGGGGCTACGAGCAGTACTTC.

The CDR3 loop reads CASSLVAGGNTEAFF. The CDR3 bases are TGTGCCAGCAGCTTAGTCGCAGGGGGGAACACTGAAGCTTTCTTT. This chain joins TRBV11-3 and TRBJ1-1; 7 bases are shared with TRBD1. The V segment lost 1 base and the J segment 1 base; nucleotides outside the gene matches: 3. Germline V gene sequence: CDR1 SGHNT, CDR2 YENEEA. The CDR3 is 15 residues long.

Here the CDR3 reads CASSWRGRAGAHEQYF. The DNA for the CDR3 is TGTGCCAGCAGCTGGAGGGGGAGGGCGGGGGCGCACGAGCAGTACTTC. The chain joins TRBV5-5 to TRBJ2-7, with D perhaps TRBD2 (7 bases). Germline lookup yields CDR1 SGHKS and CDR2 YYEKEE (reference sequence). Trimming removed 3 bases from V and 5 bases from J, with 21 bases in between. The CDR3 totals 16 residues.

This rearrangement joins TRBV5-4 to TRBJ1-6; 9 bases line up with TRBD1. The trim removed 2 bases at V and 13 bases at J, leaving 10 bases unmatched. The CDR3 totals 15 residues. CDR1 and CDR2 (germline): SGHNT, YYREEE (reference sequence). In DNA, the CDR3 is TGTGCCAGCAGCTTCGGTAACAGGGGGCTGGGTCCCCTCCACTTT. It is translated as CASSFGNRGLGPLHF. Variable domain in full (rest from reference TRBV5-4 and TRBJ1-6): ETGVTQSPTHLIKTRGQQVTLRCSSQSGHNTVSWYQQALGQGPQFIFQYYREEENGRGNFPPRFSGLQFPNYSSELNVNALELDDSALYLCASSFGNRGLGPLHFGNGTRLTVT.

The chain joins TRBV19 to TRBJ1-6; 8 bases are a match to TRBD1. CDR1 is LNHDA and CDR2 is SQIVND in the germline V gene (reference sequence). With V trimmed by 3 bases and J by 6 bases, 4 bases remained unmatched. CDR3 length: 15 residues. The CDR3 region has the DNA TGTGCCAGTAGTATCGGGACAGGTATTAATTCACCCCTCCACTTT. Translated, it gives CASSIGTGINSPLHF.

The rearrangement uses TRBV5-1 and TRBJ1-2; weak D call: TRBD1 (5 bases). The germline V gene encodes CDR1 SGHRS and CDR2 YFSETQ. The CDR3 covers 15 residues. V lost 3 bases and J 5 bases, leaving 17 bases between the germline ends. Here the CDR3 reads CASSSGAGGQYGYTF. CDR3 DNA: TGCGCCAGCAGCTCCGGGGCAGGAGGGCAATATGGCTACACCTTC.

The chain joins TRBV7-2 to TRBJ2-5; 7 nucleotides agree with TRBD2. The CDR3 runs 14 residues. V dropped 3 bases and J dropped 5; count of bases not matched to a gene: 6. Germline-derived CDR1 and CDR2 are SGHTA and FQGNSA. This CDR3 reads CASSFVRERETQYF. CDR3 sequence (DNA): TGTGCCAGCAGCTTTGTGCGGGAGCGGGAGACCCAGTACTTC. The whole variable domain, remainder taken from reference TRBV7-2 and TRBJ2-5, is GAGVSQSPSNKVTEKGKDVELRCDPISGHTALYWYRQSLGQGLEFLIYFQGNSAPDKSGLPSDRFSAERTGGSVSTLTIQRTQQEDSAVYLCASSFVRERETQYFGPGTRLLVL.

The rearrangement links TRBV18 to TRBJ1-5; D may be TRBD1 (6 bases). V lost 9 bases, J lost 7 bases, and 16 bases lay in between. Germline CDR1 and CDR2: KGHSH and LQKENI. The length of the CDR3 is 13 residues. The CDR3 is CARSAGVGQPQHF. CDR3 DNA: TGTGCCAGAAGCGCAGGGGTGGGGCAGCCCCAGCATTTT.

DNA for the CDR3: TGTGCCTTCCGAGCGGCAAGCTCCTACAATGAGCAGTTCTTC. Its protein is CAFRAASSYNEQFF. The genes are TRBV30 and TRBJ2-1; possibly TRBD2 for D (5 bases). The CDR3 totals 14 residues. CDR1 is GTSNPN and CDR2 is SVGIG in the germline V gene (reference sequence). The V and J ends lost 7 bases and 0 bases respectively, with 13 bases between them.

This chain links TRBV15 with TRBJ2-1, with 12 bases lining up with TRBD1. CDR1 is LNHNV and CDR2 is YYDKDF in the germline V gene (reference sequence). V lost 4 bases to trimming and J lost 9 bases; unmatched junction nucleotides: 7. This CDR3 spans 15 amino acids. CDR3 sequence reads: CATSTGQGAGPEQFF. In DNA form, the CDR3 reads TGTGCCACCAGCACGGGACAGGGGGCAGGACCTGAGCAGTTCTTC.

This rearrangement joins TRBV9 to TRBJ2-3; no clear D gene. CDR1 is SGDLS, CDR2 YYNGEE, per germline. V dropped 0 bases and J dropped 2 bases, with 7 bases sitting between them. The CDR3 has 14 amino acids. CDR3 bases: TGTGCCAGCAGCGTAGTTGGCCCCACAGATACGCAGTATTTT. Encoded protein: CASSVVGPTDTQYF.

The chain couples TRBV18 to TRBJ1-6, with 7 nucleotides matching TRBD1. Germline V gives CDR1 KGHSH, CDR2 LQKENI. The CDR3 sequence is 13 residues long. The V segment lost 6 bases and the J segment 11 bases; nucleotides outside the gene matches: 7. CDR3 residues: CASSNGQEAPLHF. The DNA for the CDR3 is TGTGCCAGCTCCAATGGACAGGAGGCACCCCTCCACTTT.

The rearrangement links TRBV6-5 to TRBJ2-3, with TRBD2 identical over 7 bases. Trimming at V came to 7 bases and at J to 0 bases, leaving 7 bases not matched to a gene. The CDR3 contains 15 residues. Germline values: CDR1 MNHEY, CDR2 SVGAGI. The CDR3 DNA is TGTGCCAGCAAGGCGGGAGCCCCTAGCACAGATACGCAGTATTTT. Amino acids: CASKAGAPSTDTQYF.

This clone was observed once. The chain joins TRBV15 to TRBJ1-4; D gene ambiguous. The V gene lost 0 bases and the J gene lost 7 bases, with 9 bases spanning the gap. The CDR3 length is 14 residues. The germline gives CDR1 LNHNV, CDR2 YYDKDF (reference sequence). The CDR3 here is CATSREGRSEKLFF. The CDR3 bases are TGTGCCACCAGCAGAGAGGGGAGGAGTGAAAAACTGTTTTTT.

About this clone itself: Other DNA sequences of this sample code for an identical CDR3. This chain connects TRBV19 to TRBJ2-2; the match to TRBD1 covers 7 bases. Unmatched junction bases numbered 2, after V lost 4 bases and J lost 0 bases. Germline assignment: CDR1 LNHDA and CDR2 SQIVND (reference sequence). This CDR3 contains 15 residues. The CDR3 is CASSTGTANTGELFF. The CDR3 DNA reads TGTGCCAGTAGTACTGGGACAGCGAACACCGGGGAGCTGTTTTTT. The full variable domain, with the rest looked up from reference TRBV19 and TRBJ2-2, is DGGITQSPKYLFRKEGQNVTLSCEQNLNHDAMYWYRQDPGQGLRLIYYSQIVNDFQKGDIAEGYSVSREKKESFPLTVTSAQKNPTAFYLCASSTGTANTGELFFGEGSRLTVL.

CDR3 sequence reads: CASSRSGSKETQYF. The CDR3 coding sequence is TGTGCCAGCAGTAGAAGCGGGAGCAAAGAGACCCAGTACTTC. The chain is built from TRBV2 and TRBJ2-5, with 8 bases identical to TRBD2. Germline V gene sequence: CDR1 SNHLY, CDR2 FYNNEI. This CDR3 is built from 14 residues. J gave up 3 bases and V 5 bases, and 5 bases lay outside the gene matches.